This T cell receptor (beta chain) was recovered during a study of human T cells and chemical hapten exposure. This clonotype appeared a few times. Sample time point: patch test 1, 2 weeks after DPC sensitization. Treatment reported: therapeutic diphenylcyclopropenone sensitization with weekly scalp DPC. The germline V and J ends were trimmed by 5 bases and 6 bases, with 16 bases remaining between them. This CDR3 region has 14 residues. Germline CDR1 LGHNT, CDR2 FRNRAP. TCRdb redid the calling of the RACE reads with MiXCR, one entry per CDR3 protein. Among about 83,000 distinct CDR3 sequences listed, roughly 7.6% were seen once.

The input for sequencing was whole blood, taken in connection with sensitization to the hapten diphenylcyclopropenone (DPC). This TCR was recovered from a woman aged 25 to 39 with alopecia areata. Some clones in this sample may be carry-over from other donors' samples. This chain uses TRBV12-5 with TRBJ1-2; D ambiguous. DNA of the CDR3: TGTGCTAGTGGTACCGGGAGTGCTTCGGATGGCTACACCTTC. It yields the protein CASGTGSASDGYTF.